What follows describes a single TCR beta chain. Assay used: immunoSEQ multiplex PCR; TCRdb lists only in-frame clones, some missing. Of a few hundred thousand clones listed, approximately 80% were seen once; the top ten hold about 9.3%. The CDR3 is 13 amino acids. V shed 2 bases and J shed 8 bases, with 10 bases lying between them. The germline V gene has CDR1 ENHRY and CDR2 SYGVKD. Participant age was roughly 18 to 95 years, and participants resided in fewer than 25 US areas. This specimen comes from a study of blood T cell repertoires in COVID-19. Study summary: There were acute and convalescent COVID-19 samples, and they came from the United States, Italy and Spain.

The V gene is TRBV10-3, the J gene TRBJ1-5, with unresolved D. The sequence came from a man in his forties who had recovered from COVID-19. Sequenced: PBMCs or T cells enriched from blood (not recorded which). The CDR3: CAISEGSVEPQHF. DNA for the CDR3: TGTGCCATCAGTGAGGGGAGCGTTGAGCCCCAGCATTTT.